This TCR beta chain was found in a study of cytomegalovirus exposure and HLA in healthy donors listed by TCRdb under 2017. Study-wide context: In an earlier analysis of roughly 500 of the donors, 276 Gb of sequence data and 90 million to 120 million unique TCR beta sequences from 150 million to 200 million T cells were reported. Donor age, sex, ethnicity and CMV serostatus were compiled alongside the repertoire data. On average, about 200,000 unique TCR beta nucleotide sequences were sequenced per donor among 300 to 500 genotyped donors of the cohort, with about 19% of those sequences being non-productive. Both class I and class II loci were covered by HLA typing, at four-digit resolution. In a later genetic analysis, genome-wide SNP genotypes for about three fifths of the 666 donors were used, and that subset was treated as a discovery cohort. The study profiled the T cell repertoires of more than 500 subjects by immunosequencing and related them to cytomegalovirus serostatus. The study was designed to test whether signatures of past pathogen exposure could be identified by cataloging public T cell receptors. Every repertoire in the discovery cohort had been generated on one and the same sequencing platform. Because of strong linkage in the cohort, roughly five DR-DQ haplotypes were treated as single units for association and clustering. To study patterns of TCR occurrence, a later analysis re-analyzed previously published TCR beta repertoires from 700 or so donors and added high-resolution HLA genotyping. Besides the first cohort of hundreds of subjects, a separate validation cohort made up of roughly 130 different subjects was used. Roughly 300 gigabases of sequencing data and tens of millions of unique TCR sequences made up an early release that covered over 550 HLA-typed donors. The number of typed donors differed by locus: 629-630 for A, B, C, DRB1 and DQB1; 500 to 550 for DQA1; approximately 600 for DPA1; and around 490 for DPB1. High-throughput TCR immunosequencing, statistical association of individual TCRs with disease status, and machine learning were combined to predict cytomegalovirus infection status. To decide whether each TCR beta V gene segment behaved as functional or pseudogenic, an earlier analysis of fewer than 750 of the donors relied on high-throughput TCR beta sequencing. Of the 398 genotyped donors, over 65% fell in the genetic ancestry cluster associated with self-reported Caucasian donors. The later analysis used no new phenotypic data to find candidate immune exposures, relying instead on TCR beta sequences and their occurrence across donors. Results the study describes overall, beyond this receptor: An association between a missense DCLRE1C variant and V-gene and J-gene trimming of TCR beta chains was found in a later genetic analysis and replicated in an independent cohort. The earlier analysis of some 540 of the donors excluded some 16 rarely observed V segments, including chromosome 9 orphons, because counts were too low. The only immune exposure information available for the cohort was CMV serostatus. Cytomegalovirus status was reported to be diagnosed by the classifier with high specificity and sensitivity in both the original and validation cohorts. In a later analysis, most CMV-associated TCR beta chains were found to appear HLA-restricted, with HLA associations seemingly driven largely by CMV exposure. A later analysis associated roughly 17,000 TCR beta sequences with specific HLA alleles at a false discovery rate of 0.05. In this cohort, only TCR beta chains were sequenced, and detectable features were limited by the absence of alpha or paired-chain data. Across donors, most TCR sequences were observed very rarely, whereas some public TCRs were present in many individuals. In a later analysis, the rate of TCR association differed among HLA loci, with DRB1 alleles having the most associated TCRs and HLA-C alleles having the fewest. Presence/absence analyses assumed roughly uniform sequencing depth across donors, an assumption that may not hold. Linkage disequilibrium might explain the correlated functional status among segregating V segments, but an unknown experimental factor could not be ruled out. In a later analysis, HLA-associated TCR beta chains showed more clonal expansion and lower generation probabilities than non-associated chains that were equally common. In a later analysis, several top co-occurrence clusters were reported to appear linked to parvovirus B19, influenza, CMV and Epstein-Barr virus. When HLA alleles, especially DR and DQ, strongly co-occurred, TCR associations were difficult to assign to individual alleles. An earlier analysis of around 600 of the donors showed that most TCR beta V segments appeared in productive rearrangements either about 87% or about 30% of the time, which broadly matched IMGT annotations. Some IMGT-functional V segments, including TRBV6-2 and TRBV6-3, could not be told apart with the 87-base-pair reads, so those segments were excluded. A cluster of highly shared sequence variants was judged likely to represent a technical artifact of the sequencing pipeline. According to a later genetic analysis, donors in an Asian-associated ancestry cluster had fewer N-insertions in productive TCRs than the approximately 630-donor mean. HLA typing was unavailable for some donors at each locus, so association tests used only the typed subset. It was suggested by the authors that the approach could potentially be generalized to other disease states and immunological phenotypes. The study listed 150 to 200 TCR beta chains as associated with cytomegalovirus. A further reported finding was that TCR beta sequences accurately predicted the HLA-A and HLA-B alleles for most subjects in the first cohort. A few of the identified cytomegalovirus-associated TCR beta chains were confirmed in vitro to be specific for cytomegalovirus antigens.

The cohort was made up of under 800 healthy bone marrow donors. All cohort members were sampled while nominally healthy, although unrecorded immune exposures were likely present. The donor tested CMV seronegative, placing the donor among the 350 to 400 seronegative members of the cohort. A peripheral blood sample was collected from each donor, and TCR beta sequencing was performed on peripheral blood mononuclear cells. The Qiagen DNeasy Blood Extraction Kit was used to extract genomic DNA from the blood cell samples. Of note for this clone: Its antigen remains unidentified. It has no much larger one-base neighbor in the sample; base qualities were not kept.

For this chain, trimming is 3 bases at the V end and 5 bases at the J end, and the number of junction bases without a gene match is 2. The CDR3 has 13 amino acids, counting the end cysteine and phenylalanine. CDR3 DNA only is kept here, 39 bases in frame from base 1. Based on the germline V gene, the CDR1 and CDR2 sequences are SGHRS and YFSETQ. The library relied on the immunoSEQ multiplex PCR assay. For the multiplex PCR, a mixture combining 60 forward primers for TCR Vbeta segments and 13 reverse primers for TCR Jbeta segments was used. The CDR3 region of rearranged TCR beta genes was amplified from genomic DNA by a multiplex PCR assay. Amplified TCR beta libraries were sequenced as 87-base-pair reads on the Illumina HiSeq System. The study's processing was this. Across the 640 or so repertoires, a later analysis counted tens of millions of unique TCR beta chains, around 11 million of which were shared by at least two donors. Raw reads were error-corrected and collapsed into unique sequences with a nearest-neighbor algorithm that merged closely related sequences to remove PCR and sequencing errors. CDR3 sequences were aligned to IMGT reference sequences to assign V, D and J gene segments. For a sequence to be retained, at least a six-nucleotide match to both a V gene segment and a J gene segment was required. A rearrangement was called productive if the CDR3 had no stop codons and remained in frame with V and J, and every other rearrangement was called non-productive. Following IMGT convention, CDR3 was defined as the stretch from the second conserved V-encoded cysteine to the conserved J-encoded phenylalanine. In an earlier analysis of more than 550 of the donors, sequences lacking an unambiguous match to a single V gene segment were excluded. In an earlier analysis of some 590 of the donors, a V segment was called functional when productive rearrangements were above 56.7%, and segregating when the standard deviation between donors exceeded 5%. A statistical classification framework was built for diagnosing cytomegalovirus status from the catalog of TCR beta chain sequences. V and J gene assignment, in a later analysis, came from comparing TCR nucleotide sequences with IMGT/GENE-DB human TR gene sequences. In a later analysis, CDR3 sequences and most-parsimonious VDJ recombination scenarios were assigned using the TCRdist pipeline. A later analysis defined each TCR beta chain by its CDR3 amino acid sequence plus V-gene family, and excluded reads lacking a unique V-gene family. To address suspected cross-contamination and a sequencing artifact, a later analysis removed 592 highly shared, low-generation-probability nucleotide sequences. A later analysis calculated a clonal expansion index for each public chain from normalized within-repertoire ranks of inferred template counts. Generation probabilities in a later analysis came from a VDJ recombination model fitted to out-of-frame rearrangements, and those results were checked against IGoR. In a later analysis, TCR-TCR, TCR-HLA and TCR-CMV co-occurrence was scored with hypergeometric tests, and a repertoire-size bias correction was applied to TCR pairs. In a later analysis, false discovery rates were estimated by permuting HLA or CMV assignments 20 times. A later analysis grouped co-occurring TCRs with DBSCAN, adding TCRdist sequence similarity when clustering within HLA-allele-positive subsets. For co-occurrence clustering, repertoires with fewer than 30,000 or more than 120,000 public chains were excluded, along with roughly five repertoires with anomalous nucleotide sharing. TCRdb's version of the immuneACCESS table is confined to in-frame rearrangements and falls short of the full clone set. An unresolved V gene accounts for under half of the shortfall where checked; the remainder is of unknown origin. Clone size and V and J calls were adopted from that table, with D and trimming inferred from the DNA. Recorded for this sample are about 160,000 clones; approximately 86% of them occurred a single time. The ten biggest clones cover under 2% of the sample.

The chain is made from TRBV5-1 and TRBJ1-1; 9 central bases correspond to TRBD1. This TCR came from a young woman in good health and CMV-seronegative. The sample was PBMCs. The CDR3 region reads CASSSDRGTEAFF. At the DNA level, the sequence is TGCGCCAGCAGCTCGGACAGGGGAACTGAAGCTTTCTTT.